The clone carrying this T cell receptor (beta chain) was detected many times. Its specificity is not known. The record originates from a study of early T cells in non-severe SARS-CoV-2 infection. Germline CDR1 is MNHNY and CDR2 is SVGAGI (reference sequence). V was shortened by 6 bases and J by 5 bases, with 11 bases between the two germline ends. The CDR3 totals 12 residues. Study-wide findings and caveats: VDJdb matches were skewed toward anti-spike CD8 T cell responses.

TCRdb reprocessed the 5' RACE reads via MiXCR and lists one record per CDR3 protein. The sample holds approximately 58,000 distinct CDR3 sequences; around 10% are singletons and the top ten take roughly 10%. The sequence was collected from an adult who was a healthcare worker with PCR-confirmed SARS-CoV-2 infection or an uninfected control (not recorded which). The chain carries TRBV6-6 and TRBJ2-7, with D uncertain. The sequenced material came from whole blood. In nucleotides, the CDR3 is TGTGCCAGCAGCCTCATAAGGGACGAGCAGTACTTC. It encodes CASSLIRDEQYF.